This T cell receptor beta chain was sequenced in a study of blood T cell repertoires in COVID-19. As for the study in general: Both acute and convalescent COVID-19 samples were obtained from the United States, Italy and Spain.

Clones were read by immunoSEQ multiplex PCR, and TCRdb kept only the in-frame ones, dropping some. There are over 50,000 clones in the sample; approximately 91% occur only once, and around 6.9% lies in the top ten. V lost 4 bases to trimming and J lost 2 bases; unmatched junction nucleotides: 13. Germline loops: CDR1 SGHRS, CDR2 YFSETQ. This CDR3 contains 17 residues. The V gene is TRBV5-1, the J gene TRBJ2-3; 7 positions match TRBD2. Sequenced sample: peripheral blood. The sequence was obtained from a man aged 50-59 years with active COVID-19. The CDR3 DNA reads TGCGCCAGCAGCGCCTCGGTGGGCGGGAGACCCACAGATACGCAGTATTTT. Translation gives CASSASVGGRPTDTQYF. Looking up the rest from reference TRBV5-1 and TRBJ2-3 gives the full variable domain: KAGVTQTPRYLIKTRGQQVTLSCSPISGHRSVSWYQQTPGQGLQFLFEYFSETQRNKGNFPGRFSGRQFSNSRSEMNVSTLELGDSALYLCASSASVGGRPTDTQYFGPGTRLTVL.